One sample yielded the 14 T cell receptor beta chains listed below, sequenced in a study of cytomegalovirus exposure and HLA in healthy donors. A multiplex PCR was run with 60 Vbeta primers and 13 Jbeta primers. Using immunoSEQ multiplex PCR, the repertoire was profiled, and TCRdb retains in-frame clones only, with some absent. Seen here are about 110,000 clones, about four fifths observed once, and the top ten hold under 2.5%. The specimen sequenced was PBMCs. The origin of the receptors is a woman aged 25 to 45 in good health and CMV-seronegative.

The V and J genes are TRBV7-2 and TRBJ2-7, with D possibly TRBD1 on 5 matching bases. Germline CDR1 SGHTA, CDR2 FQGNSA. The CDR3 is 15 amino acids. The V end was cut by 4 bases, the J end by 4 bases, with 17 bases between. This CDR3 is CASSWGQGLIYEQYF. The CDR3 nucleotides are TGTGCCAGCAGCTGGGGCCAGGGCCTCATATACGAGCAGTACTTC.

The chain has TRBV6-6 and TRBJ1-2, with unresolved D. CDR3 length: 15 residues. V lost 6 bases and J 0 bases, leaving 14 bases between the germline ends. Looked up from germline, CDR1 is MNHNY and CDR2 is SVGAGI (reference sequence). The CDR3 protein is CASSPESSANYGYTF. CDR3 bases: TGTGCCAGCAGCCCCGAGTCCTCTGCTAACTATGGCTACACCTTC.

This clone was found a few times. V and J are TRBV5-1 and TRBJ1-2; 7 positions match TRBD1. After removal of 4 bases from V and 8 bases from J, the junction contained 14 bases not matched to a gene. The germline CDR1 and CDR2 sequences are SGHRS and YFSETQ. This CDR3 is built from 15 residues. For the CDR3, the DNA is TGCGCCAGCAGCCCAGGGACAGAGGGCCAGGGAGGCTACACCTTC. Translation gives CASSPGTEGQGGYTF.

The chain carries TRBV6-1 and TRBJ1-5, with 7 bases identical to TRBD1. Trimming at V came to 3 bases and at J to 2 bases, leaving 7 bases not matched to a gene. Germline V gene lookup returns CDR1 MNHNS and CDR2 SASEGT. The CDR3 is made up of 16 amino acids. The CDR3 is CASSETGSPRNQPQHF. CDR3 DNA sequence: TGTGCCAGCAGTGAGACAGGGTCCCCCCGCAATCAGCCCCAGCATTTT.

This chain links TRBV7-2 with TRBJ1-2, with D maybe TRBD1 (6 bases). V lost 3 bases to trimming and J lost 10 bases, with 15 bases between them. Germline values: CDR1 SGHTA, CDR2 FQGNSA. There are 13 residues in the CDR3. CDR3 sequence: CASSFPSGGPYTF. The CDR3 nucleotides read TGTGCCAGCAGCTTCCCTTCGGGGGGGCCCTACACCTTC. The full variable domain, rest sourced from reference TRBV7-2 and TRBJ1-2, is GAGVSQSPSNKVTEKGKDVELRCDPISGHTALYWYRQSLGQGLEFLIYFQGNSAPDKSGLPSDRFSAERTGGSVSTLTIQRTQQEDSAVYLCASSFPSGGPYTFGSGTRLTVV.

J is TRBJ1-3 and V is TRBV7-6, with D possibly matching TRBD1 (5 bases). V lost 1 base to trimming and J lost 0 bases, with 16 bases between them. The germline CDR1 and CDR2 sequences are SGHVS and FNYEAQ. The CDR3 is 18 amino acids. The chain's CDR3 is CASSLVPSPGGSGNTIYF. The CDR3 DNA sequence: TGTGCCAGCAGCTTAGTTCCGAGCCCGGGGGGCTCTGGAAACACCATATATTTT.

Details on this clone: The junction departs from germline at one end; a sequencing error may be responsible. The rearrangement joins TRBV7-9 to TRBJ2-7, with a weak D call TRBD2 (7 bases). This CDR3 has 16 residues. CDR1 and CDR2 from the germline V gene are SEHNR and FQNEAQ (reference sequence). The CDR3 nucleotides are TGTTCCAGCAGCCAGGGGAGGGGGAAGGGGGACTACGAGCAGTACTTC. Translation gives CSSSQGRGKGDYEQYF.

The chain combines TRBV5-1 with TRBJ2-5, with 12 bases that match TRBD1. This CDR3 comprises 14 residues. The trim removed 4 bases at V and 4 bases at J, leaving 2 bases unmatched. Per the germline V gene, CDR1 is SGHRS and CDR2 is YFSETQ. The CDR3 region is CASSGTGGGETQYF. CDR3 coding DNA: TGCGCCAGCAGCGGGACAGGGGGCGGAGAGACCCAGTACTTC.

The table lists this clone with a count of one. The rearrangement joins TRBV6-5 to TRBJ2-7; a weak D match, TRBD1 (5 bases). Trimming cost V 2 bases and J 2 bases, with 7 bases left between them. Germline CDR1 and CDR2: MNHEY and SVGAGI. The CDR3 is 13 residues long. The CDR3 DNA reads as TGTGCCAGCAGTTACCAGGGAACCTACGAGCAGTACTTC. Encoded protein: CASSYQGTYEQYF.

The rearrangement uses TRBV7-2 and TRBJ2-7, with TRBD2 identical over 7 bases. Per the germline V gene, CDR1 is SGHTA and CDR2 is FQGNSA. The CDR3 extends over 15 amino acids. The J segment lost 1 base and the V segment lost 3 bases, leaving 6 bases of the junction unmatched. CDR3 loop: CASSFASGKSYEQYF. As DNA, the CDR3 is TGTGCCAGCAGCTTCGCTAGCGGCAAATCCTACGAGCAGTACTTC.

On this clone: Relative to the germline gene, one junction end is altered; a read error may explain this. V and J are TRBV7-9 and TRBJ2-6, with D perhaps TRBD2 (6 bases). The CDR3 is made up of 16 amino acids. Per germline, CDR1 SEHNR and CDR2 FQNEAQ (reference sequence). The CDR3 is CSSSLMGGAGANVLTF. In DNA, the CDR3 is TGTTCCAGCAGCTTGATGGGGGGAGCTGGGGCCAACGTCCTGACTTTC.

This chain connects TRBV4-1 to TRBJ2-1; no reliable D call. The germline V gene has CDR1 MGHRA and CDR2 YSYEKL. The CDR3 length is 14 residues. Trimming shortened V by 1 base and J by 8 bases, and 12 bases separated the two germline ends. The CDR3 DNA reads TGCGCCAGCAGCCAAGGGTGGGCTTCCTATGAGCAGTTCTTC. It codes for CASSQGWASYEQFF.

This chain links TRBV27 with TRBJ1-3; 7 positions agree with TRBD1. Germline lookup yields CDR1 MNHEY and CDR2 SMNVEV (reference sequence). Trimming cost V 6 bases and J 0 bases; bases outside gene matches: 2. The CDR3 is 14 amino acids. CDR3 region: CASSAGGSGNTIYF. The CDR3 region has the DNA TGTGCCAGCAGCGCAGGGGGCTCTGGAAACACCATATATTTT.

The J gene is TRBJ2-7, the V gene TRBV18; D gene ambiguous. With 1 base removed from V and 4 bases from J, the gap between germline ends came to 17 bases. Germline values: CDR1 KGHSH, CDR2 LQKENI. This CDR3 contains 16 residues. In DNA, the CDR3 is TGTGCCAGCTCACCACGAGGTAGCAAACAAGATTACGAGCAGTACTTC. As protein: CASSPRGSKQDYEQYF.